This T cell receptor beta chain was captured in a study of T cell responses to AZD1222 COVID-19 vaccine (dated by TCRdb to the early 2020s). Describing the broader study: AZD1222 recipients with second doses at about 4 weeks or about 12 weeks were pooled, because spike-specific TCR depth and breadth did not differ between schedules. Enrollment into the trials was organized by age into subgroups of 18-55, 56-69 and 70-plus years, and those subgroups contained approximately 150, 30 and 60 TCR-sequenced participants, respectively. TCR sequencing was performed for some 250 trial participants, of whom 207 were given two doses of AZD1222 and around 26 were given two doses of MenACWY control vaccine. Findings and caveats that apply to the study as a whole: The 56-69-year group was small, and its depth increase did not reach significance, likely because of low power. Participants were mostly white British and included more females than males, and it was suggested by the authors that clonal diversity may have been underestimated. After two AZD1222 doses, both the breadth and the depth of spike-specific TCRs were significantly higher than at day 0 and than in MenACWY recipients. CD4 TCRs associated with the vaccine covered the entire spike protein, and the dominant responses were in regions 160-218 and 743-854. Because no samples from the day 14 peak response were available, repertoires could be characterized only after the peak T cell response. Conclusions about previously exposed vaccinees were limited because only six AZD1222 recipients were SARS-CoV-2 seropositive at baseline. Reportedly, close to half of the unique spike-specific TCRs recognized epitopes lying outside the regions that are mutated in the B.1.351 and B.1.1.7 variants.

The CDR3 regions of human TCRbeta chains were subjected to immunosequencing. As for the original processing: TCRs in the repertoires were compared against a reference library of SARS-CoV-2-specific TCRs that had been generated with the MIRA antigen-specificity platform. Breadth meant the fraction of unique TCRs that were SARS-CoV-2-associated, whereas depth meant the fraction of total T cells that were SARS-CoV-2-associated. Each spike-specific TCR was assigned to its reactive spike region and to a CD4 or CD8 class using the MIRA data. Log10-transformed breadth and depth values were compared by one-way ANOVA with Sidak's multiple comparisons tests. The table comes from immuneACCESS by way of TCRdb, which keeps in-frame sequences with V and J called. Part of the clones is missing from these tables; in studies checked, under half for an unresolved V gene and the rest for unknown reasons. Clonal size and the V and J genes are those of that table, whereas D and trimming came from the DNA. This sample lists 100,000 or so clones; about 88% were detected once. Less than 9.5% of the sample is taken by the ten largest.

A word on this clone: The clone's antigen remains unknown. Base qualities are not recorded, but no much larger clone differs from it by a single base.

The time point label corresponds to: baseline before first vaccination. Samples from vaccinated people were obtained from the UK trials COV001 and COV002, which included a single-blind randomized controlled phase 2/3 trial of AZD1222 (ChAdOx1 nCoV-19) in healthy adults. For TCRbeta chain sequencing, PBMC samples from trial participants were taken at day 0 and at day 28 after the second dose. The sequencing here drew on peripheral blood, taken on day 0 of AZD1222 vaccination. The TCR was taken from an adult in good health.

The CDR3 reads CAGRLAGGRVAGELFF. The nucleotides read TGTGCCGGAAGACTAGCGGGAGGGAGAGTCGCCGGGGAGCTGTTTTTT. The rearrangement joined TRBV6-6 to TRBJ2-2; TRBD2 agrees with 14 junctional bases. Relative to germline, V is missing 11 bases and J is missing 6 bases, with 11 bases of the junction outside any gene match. CDR1 and CDR2 are drawn from the germline V gene (reference sequence): MNHNY, SVGAGI. The CDR3 has 16 amino acids, counting the end cysteine and phenylalanine. The kept DNA is CDR3 alone, 48 bases in frame from the first base.